This T cell receptor (beta chain) appears in the sequencing data of a study of T cell responses to AZD1222 COVID-19 vaccine. Study-level findings and limits: Among AZD1222 vaccinees, only five to seven were seropositive at baseline. Clonal diversity was possibly underestimated, and white British individuals and females predominated among donors. In the spike-specific TCR repertoire, nearly half reportedly target unmutated variant regions.

The CDR3 totals 15 residues. V dropped 7 bases and J dropped 5; count of bases not matched to a gene: 9. Germline V gives CDR1 MNHEY, CDR2 SVGAGI. Regarding this clone: Its antigen remains unidentified.

This table comes from immunoSEQ multiplex PCR, and its TCRdb copy is limited to in-frame clones, with some not included. Of about 270,000 clones in the sample, 90% to 95% were seen once. The specimen was peripheral blood, collected 28 days after the second AZD1222 dose. V gene TRBV6-5 combines with J gene TRBJ2-2; 8 bases line up with TRBD2. The TCR sequence derives from an adult who received the AZD1222 COVID-19 vaccine. CDR3 region: CASNNQAGVTGELFF. The CDR3 DNA is TGTGCCAGCAATAACCAAGCGGGAGTTACCGGGGAGCTGTTTTTT.